Given below is one T cell receptor (beta chain) in context. The antigen it recognizes is unknown. No per-base quality is available; no much larger clone lies one base away. Trimming takes 5 bases from V and 5 bases from J, and the germline ends sit 9 bases apart. In the germline V gene, CDR1 corresponds to MDHEN and CDR2 to SYDVKM. Including the terminal cysteine and phenylalanine, the CDR3 comprises 12 residues. Left in the record is the CDR3 DNA by itself, 36 bases read in frame from the first base. Another Seattle source contributed samples from volunteer blood donors who had recovered from COVID-19. Collaborating institutions collected whole blood in K2EDTA tubes following their own protocols. For TCRbeta analysis, collaborator samples were shipped as frozen whole blood, as isolated PBMCs, or as DNA extracted from either sample type. This sample stems from a study of blood T cell repertoires in COVID-19 (dated by TCRdb to the early 2020s). Background for the entire study: The collaborator samples originated in the United States, Italy and Spain and spanned the acute and convalescent phases of COVID-19. Samples came from the ongoing ImmuneRACE study (first 160 participants) plus 1,254 subjects from 6 global collaborators. HLA class I and class II types, where available, came from metadata supplied by the sample provider rather than from assay-based typing. The sample metadata nearly always contained a de-identified subject ID, COVID-19 status, age in years and sex. The prospective study material was composed of cDNA or gDNA derived from T cells, B-cell-depleted T cells, or PBMCs. Deeply sampled blood TCRbeta repertoires from subjects exposed to, actively infected with, or recovered from COVID-19 were included in the dataset. A freely available public database, intended as a resource for researchers studying the immune response to SARS-CoV-2, is where the repertoires were released. Overall results and qualifications from the work: How much clinical and demographic metadata was included differed by source and by participant, and the metadata was provided uncurated.

TCRbeta CDR3 regions were amplified from genomic DNA using the immunoSEQ Assay, a bias-controlled multiplex PCR. Turning to the authors' computational methods: The number of nucleated cells in each sample was estimated by amplification of reference gene primers within the assay. To quantify the absolute abundance of each unique TCRbeta CDR3 rearrangement, sequence reads were collapsed and filtered. For each sample, productive Simpson clonality was calculated as the square root of Simpson's diversity index over productive rearrangements. What TCRdb holds here is the immuneACCESS table cut down to in-frame rearrangements. Part of the clones is not present; checked against another copy, under half of the missing clones reflect an unresolved V gene, and the others are unexplained. The V and J calls and clone size are taken from that table; D and trimming were inferred from the DNA. This sample lists about 220,000 clones; about four fifths were detected once. Approximately 3% of the sample is held by the ten biggest clonotypes.

Material for sequencing was peripheral blood. The sequence is built from TRBV28 and TRBJ1-1; no D segment can be confidently identified. The receptor was isolated from a young woman who had recovered from COVID-19. The nucleotide sequence reads as follows: TGTGCCAGCAGTCCCCCCCTTACTGAAGCTTTCTTT. This gives the protein CASSPPLTEAFF.